The following is a T cell receptor (beta chain) sequence with its context. The ends were cut back, 5 bases at V and 4 bases at J, with 20 bases in the middle. The CDR3 extends over 16 amino acids. CDR1 and CDR2 (germline): MGHRA, YSYEKL. The data were obtained in a study of blood T cell repertoires in COVID-19. Study in general: PBMCs, B-cell-depleted T cells, or T cells were the source of the cDNA or gDNA that made up the material.

TCRdb keeps only in-frame clones here, not all; method: immunoSEQ multiplex PCR. The data hold roughly 27,000 clones, with 85% to 90% observed a single time. This receptor was obtained from a human donor in a cohort sampled during active COVID-19. The chain has TRBV4-1 and TRBJ1-1, with TRBD1 as a possible D gene (5 bases). The sequenced material came from peripheral blood. CDR3 amino acids: CASSFTPRVSSTEAFF. The CDR3 bases are TGCGCCAGCAGCTTTACCCCCAGGGTGAGTAGCACTGAAGCTTTCTTT.